Below, 20 T cell receptor beta chains from the same sample are listed, as sequenced in a study of T cells after yellow fever vaccination. A single record per CDR3 protein comes from TCRdb applying MiXCR to the 5' RACE reads. The repertoire consists of approximately 300,000 distinct CDR3 sequences, with around 7% occurring once and the leading ten covering over 15%. The specimen was PBMCs, collected roughly 46 days after the first yellow fever vaccination. These TCRs come from a man between 18 and 35 years old who received the YFV17D yellow fever vaccine.

A word on this clonotype: A much larger clone lies one base from this, so it may be a read error. V is TRBV20-1 and J is TRBJ2-3, with TRBD2 identical over 8 bases. After removal of 2 bases from V and 10 bases from J, the junction contained 14 bases not matched to a gene. CDR3 length: 15 residues. CDR1 and CDR2 (germline): DFQATT, SNEGSKA (reference sequence). CDR3 bases: TGCAGTGCTAGATCGTCGGGGGGGCCTATTTATGCGCAGTATTTT. Encoded protein: CSARSSGGPIYAQYF.

This clonotype was seen just once. This chain links TRBV20-1 with TRBJ2-3; D gene unclear. V dropped 3 bases and J dropped 2 bases, with 24 bases sitting between them. From germline, CDR1 is DFQATT and CDR2 SNEGSKA (reference sequence). The CDR3 has 18 amino acids. The CDR3 DNA follows: TGCAGTGCTAGGACCCTAATCTTAGGGCACGGCCCCACAGATACGCAGTATTTT. It is translated as CSARTLILGHGPTDTQYF.

At least ten counts were recorded for this clonotype. The rearrangement links TRBV12-3 or TRBV12-4 to TRBJ2-3; 7 bases are a match to TRBD1. The CDR3 contains 15 residues. With 7 bases clipped from V and 5 bases from J, the junction kept 12 bases outside the gene matches. The chain's CDR3 is CASNLYRGRGDTQYF. For the CDR3, the DNA is TGTGCCAGCAACCTCTACAGGGGACGGGGAGATACGCAGTATTTT.

The CDR3 loop reads CSVGQNYGYTF. As DNA, the CDR3 is TGCAGCGTAGGGCAGAACTATGGCTACACCTTC. The chain couples TRBV29-1 to TRBJ1-2; no firm D call. The CDR3 is 11 residues long. The germline gives CDR1 SQVTM, CDR2 ANQGSEA. With 6 bases removed from V and 2 bases from J, the gap between germline ends came to 7 bases.

V usage is TRBV29-1 and J usage is TRBJ2-1, with 8 bases matching TRBD2. The germline V gene encodes CDR1 SQVTM and CDR2 ANQGSEA. V was pared by 1 base and J by 0 bases, with 5 bases of the junction left unmatched. This CDR3 is built from 16 residues. CDR3 sequence (DNA): TGCAGCGTTGAAGTGGGCCGGGGGGGCTCCTACAATGAGCAGTTCTTC. Translating gives CSVEVGRGGSYNEQFF.

Only a few counts were recorded for this clonotype. This chain uses TRBV12-3 or TRBV12-4 with TRBJ2-1; TRBD1 agrees at 8 bases. This CDR3 is built from 14 residues. Trimming took 5 bases from V and 6 from J; bases not matched to a gene: 6. The CDR3 DNA is TGTGCCAGCAGTCCGGGACAGGTACTCAATGAGCAGTTCTTC. Translated, it gives CASSPGQVLNEQFF.

Comment on this clonotype: A much larger clonotype is one base distant, so this may be a read error. J is TRBJ2-3 and V is TRBV7-8; possibly TRBD2 for D (5 bases). The CDR3 sequence is 14 residues long. Germline V lookup: CDR1 SGHVS, CDR2 FQNEAQ. CDR3 coding DNA: TGTGCCAGCAGCTTGAGGGTTATCCAAGATACGCATTATTTT. As protein: CASSLRVIQDTHYF. The whole variable domain, remainder taken from reference TRBV7-8 and TRBJ2-3, is GAGVSQSPRYKVAKRGQDVALRCDPISGHVSLFWYQQALGQGPEFLTYFQNEAQLDKSGLPSDRFFAERPEGSVSTLKIQRTQQEDSAVYLCASSLRVIQDTHYFGPGTRLTVL.

The J gene is TRBJ2-1, the V gene TRBV24-1, with TRBD2 matching over 7 bases. The CDR3 has 13 amino acids. Germline V gene data show CDR1 as KGHDR and CDR2 as SFDVKD. V was clipped by 2 bases and J by 10 bases; unmatched bases: 4. The CDR3 DNA reads TGTGCCACCAGTGATTCCAAACTAGCGGAGCAGTTCTTC. Translation: CATSDSKLAEQFF.

This clonotype was counted only a few times. The chain recombines TRBV5-1 with TRBJ1-5; maybe TRBD1 (5 bases). Germline lookup yields CDR1 SGHRS and CDR2 YFSETQ. With 4 bases removed from V and 3 bases from J, the gap between germline ends came to 14 bases. CDR3 size: 15 residues. The CDR3 reads CASSRDGETNQPQHF. The CDR3 coding sequence is TGCGCCAGCAGCCGGGACGGAGAAACCAATCAGCCCCAGCATTTT.

This clonotype was observed a few times. The chain employs TRBV7-3 and TRBJ2-1; weak D call: TRBD1 (5 bases). Trimming took 3 bases from V and 8 from J, leaving 11 bases between them. Germline V gene sequence: CDR1 SGHTA, CDR2 FQGTGA. The CDR3 runs 13 residues. In DNA form, the CDR3 reads TGTGCCAGCAGCTTCTCAGGGTGGGATGAGCAGTTCTTC. It codes for CASSFSGWDEQFF.

This clonotype has only a few counts. V usage is TRBV20-1 and J usage is TRBJ1-1; 7 bases map to TRBD1. V lost 6 bases and J lost 3; bases outside the gene matches: 7. Looked up from germline, CDR1 is DFQATT and CDR2 is SNEGSKA (reference sequence). The CDR3 extends over 13 amino acids. The CDR3 bases are TGCAGTGCCCTGGACAGGAGGGACACTGAAGCTTTCTTT. Protein: CSALDRRDTEAFF.

This clonotype occurred many times. This chain uses TRBV7-8 with TRBJ2-3, with 8 bases matching TRBD1. CDR3 length equals 14 residues. J gave up 4 bases and V 6 bases, and 6 bases lay outside the gene matches. The germline gives CDR1 SGHVS, CDR2 FQNEAQ. The CDR3 bases are TGTGCCAGCAGATTACAGGGGGATGCAGATACGCAGTATTTT. Residues: CASRLQGDADTQYF.

This clonotype was seen ten or more times. V and J are TRBV4-2 and TRBJ2-2; tentative D call: TRBD2 (6 bases). Germline lookup yields CDR1 LGHNA and CDR2 YNFKEQ. The CDR3 is 15 residues long. V was trimmed by 5 bases and J by 2 bases, leaving 12 bases between them. Written as DNA, the CDR3 is TGTGCCAGCAGCTCGCGGGACGAAAACACCGGGGAGCTGTTTTTT. As protein: CASSSRDENTGELFF.

This clonotype was detected only a few times. The V and J genes are TRBV3-1 and TRBJ1-1; no clear D. The V gene lost 4 bases and the J gene lost 6 bases, with 24 bases spanning the gap. This CDR3 spans 17 amino acids. Looked up from germline, CDR1 is LGHDT and CDR2 is YNNKEL (reference sequence). The CDR3 loop is CASSRQSLGPGRAEAFF. The CDR3 bases are TGTGCCAGCAGCCGCCAATCTTTAGGGCCGGGGAGGGCTGAAGCTTTCTTT. Drawing the rest from reference TRBV3-1 and TRBJ1-1, the complete variable domain is DTAVSQTPKYLVTQMGNDKSIKCEQNLGHDTMYWYKQDSKKFLKIMFSYNNKELIINETVPNRFSPKSPDKAHLNLHINSLELGDSAVYFCASSRQSLGPGRAEAFFGQGTRLTVV.

The chain uses TRBV19 and TRBJ2-1, with D possibly matching TRBD1 (5 bases). Trimming took off 4 bases at V and 7 bases at J, with 14 bases between the two ends. The germline V gene has CDR1 LNHDA and CDR2 SQIVND (reference sequence). This CDR3 contains 14 residues. The CDR3 reads CASSRGRVENEQFF. The DNA for the CDR3 is TGTGCCAGTAGTAGGGGCAGGGTGGAGAATGAGCAGTTCTTC.

This clonotype was counted between two and nine times. The chain employs TRBV4-2 and TRBJ1-1; unclear D gene. This CDR3 region has 14 residues. Germline CDR1 LGHNA, CDR2 YNFKEQ. The ends were cut back, 4 bases at V and 1 base at J, with 10 bases in the middle. The CDR3 loop reads CASSLERGNTEAFF. CDR3 nucleotides: TGTGCCAGCAGCCTAGAGCGGGGGAACACTGAAGCTTTCTTT.

There are a few counts of this clonotype. The chain links TRBV6-1 to TRBJ2-7; 7 nucleotides match TRBD2. The CDR3 consists of 14 residues. The germline CDR1 and CDR2 sequences are MNHNS and SASEGT. V gave up 2 bases and J gave up 5 bases; unmatched junction bases: 6. In DNA, the CDR3 is TGTGCCAGCAGTGAATGGGGCGGGGGAGACGAGCAGTACGTC. Translated: CASSEWGGGDEQYV.

This clonotype was counted between two and nine times. This sequence joins TRBV7-2 and TRBJ1-1; D is uncertain. V was trimmed by 1 base and J by 4 bases, leaving 7 bases between them. Germline CDR1 and CDR2: SGHTA and FQGNSA. The CDR3 is made up of 13 amino acids. The CDR3 DNA sequence: TGTGCCAGCAGCTTAGAGGTTGCCACTGAAGCTTTCTTT. Protein: CASSLEVATEAFF.

The J gene is TRBJ2-7, the V gene TRBV7-9; 8 bases map to TRBD2. CDR3 size: 15 residues. Germline CDR1 SEHNR, CDR2 FQNEAQ (reference sequence). V gave up 2 bases and J gave up 4 bases; unmatched junction bases: 7. In nucleotides, the CDR3 is TGTGCCAGCAGCTTATCCGGGGGGGTATCTTACGAGCAGTACTTC. Encoded protein: CASSLSGGVSYEQYF.

This chain connects TRBV11-2 to TRBJ1-5, with no clear D. In germline, CDR1 is SGHAT, CDR2 FQNNGV. This CDR3 is built from 13 residues. The V end was cut by 0 bases, the J end by 8 bases, with 8 bases between. DNA of the CDR3: TGTGCCAGCAGCTTAGAGGGATATGAGCCCCAGCATTTT. Its protein is CASSLEGYEPQHF.